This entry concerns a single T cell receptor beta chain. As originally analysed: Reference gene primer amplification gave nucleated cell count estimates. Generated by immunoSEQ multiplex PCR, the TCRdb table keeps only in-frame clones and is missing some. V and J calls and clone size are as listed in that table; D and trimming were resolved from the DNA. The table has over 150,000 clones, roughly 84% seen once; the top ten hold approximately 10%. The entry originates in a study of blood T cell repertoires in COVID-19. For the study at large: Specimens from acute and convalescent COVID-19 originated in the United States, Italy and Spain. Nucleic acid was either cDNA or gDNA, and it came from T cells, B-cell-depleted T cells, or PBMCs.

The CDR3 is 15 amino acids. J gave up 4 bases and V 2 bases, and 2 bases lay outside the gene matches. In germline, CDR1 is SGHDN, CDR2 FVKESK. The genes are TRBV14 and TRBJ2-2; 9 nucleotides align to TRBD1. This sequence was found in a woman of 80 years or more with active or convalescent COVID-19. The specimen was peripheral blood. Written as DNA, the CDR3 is TGTGCCAGCAGCCAATTACAGGGGGCCACCGGGGAGCTGTTTTTT. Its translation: CASSQLQGATGELFF.